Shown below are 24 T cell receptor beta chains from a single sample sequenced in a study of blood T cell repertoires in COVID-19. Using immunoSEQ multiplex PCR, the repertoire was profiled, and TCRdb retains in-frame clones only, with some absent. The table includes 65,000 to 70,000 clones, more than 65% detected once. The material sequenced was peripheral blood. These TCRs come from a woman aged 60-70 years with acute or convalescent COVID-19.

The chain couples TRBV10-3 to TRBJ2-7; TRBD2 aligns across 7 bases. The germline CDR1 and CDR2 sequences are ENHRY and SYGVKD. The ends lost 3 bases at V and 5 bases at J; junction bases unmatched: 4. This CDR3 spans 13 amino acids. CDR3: CAISDGEGHEQYF. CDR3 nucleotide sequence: TGTGCCATCAGTGATGGGGAGGGCCACGAGCAGTACTTC.

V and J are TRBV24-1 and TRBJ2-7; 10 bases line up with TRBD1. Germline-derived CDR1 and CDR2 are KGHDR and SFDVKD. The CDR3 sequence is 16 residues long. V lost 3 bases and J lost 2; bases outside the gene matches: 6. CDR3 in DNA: TGTGCCACCAGTGATCCCACCGGGACAGGGGCCTACGAGCAGTACTTC. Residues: CATSDPTGTGAYEQYF.

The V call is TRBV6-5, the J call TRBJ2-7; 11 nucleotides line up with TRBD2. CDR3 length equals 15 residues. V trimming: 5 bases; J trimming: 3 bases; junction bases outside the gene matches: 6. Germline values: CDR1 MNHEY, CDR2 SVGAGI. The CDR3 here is CASSRAGLAGYEQYF. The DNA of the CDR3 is TGTGCCAGCAGTCGCGCCGGACTAGCGGGCTACGAGCAGTACTTC.

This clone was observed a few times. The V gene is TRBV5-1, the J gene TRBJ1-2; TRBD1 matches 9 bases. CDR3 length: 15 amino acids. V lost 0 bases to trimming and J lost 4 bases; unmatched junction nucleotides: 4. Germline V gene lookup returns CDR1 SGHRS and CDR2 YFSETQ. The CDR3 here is CASSLDGQGLYGYTF. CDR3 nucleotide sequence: TGCGCCAGCAGCTTGGATGGACAGGGGCTCTATGGCTACACCTTC.

CDR3 in DNA: TGTGCCAGCAGCTCCTGGACAGGGAGCTTCCAGCCCCAGCATTTT. It specifies CASSSWTGSFQPQHF. The V call is TRBV5-6, the J call TRBJ1-5; 8 positions agree with TRBD1. Unmatched junction bases numbered 9, after V lost 3 bases and J lost 7 bases. CDR1 is SGHDT, CDR2 YYEEEE, per germline. This CDR3 spans 15 amino acids.

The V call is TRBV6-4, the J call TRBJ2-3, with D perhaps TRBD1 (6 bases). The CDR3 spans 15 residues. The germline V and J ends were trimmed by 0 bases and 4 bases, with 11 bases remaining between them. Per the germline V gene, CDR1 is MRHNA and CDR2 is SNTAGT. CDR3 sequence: CASSDSHRAADTQYF. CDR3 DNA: TGTGCCAGCAGTGACTCGCACAGGGCGGCAGATACGCAGTATTTT.

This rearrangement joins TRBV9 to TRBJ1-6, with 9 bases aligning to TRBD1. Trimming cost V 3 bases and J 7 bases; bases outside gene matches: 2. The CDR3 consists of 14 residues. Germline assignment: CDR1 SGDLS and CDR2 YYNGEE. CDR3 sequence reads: CASSAGTGNSPLHF. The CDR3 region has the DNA TGTGCCAGCAGCGCAGGGACAGGGAATTCACCCCTCCACTTT.

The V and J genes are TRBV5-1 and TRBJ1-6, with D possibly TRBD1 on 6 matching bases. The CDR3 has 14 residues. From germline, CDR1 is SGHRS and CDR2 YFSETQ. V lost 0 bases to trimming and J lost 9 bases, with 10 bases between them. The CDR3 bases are TGCGCCAGCAGCTTGGACAGGGTTGTTTCACCCCTCCACTTT. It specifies CASSLDRVVSPLHF.

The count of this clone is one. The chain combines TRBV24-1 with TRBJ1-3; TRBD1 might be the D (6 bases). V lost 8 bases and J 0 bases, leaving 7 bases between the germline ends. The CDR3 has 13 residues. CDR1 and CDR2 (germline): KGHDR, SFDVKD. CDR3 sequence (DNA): TGTGCCACCAAGGGGGACTCTGGAAACACCATATATTTT. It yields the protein CATKGDSGNTIYF.

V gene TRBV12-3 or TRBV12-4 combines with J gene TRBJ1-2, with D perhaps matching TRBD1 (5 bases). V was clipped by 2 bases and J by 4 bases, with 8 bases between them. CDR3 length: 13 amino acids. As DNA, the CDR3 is TGTGCCAGCAGTTTACGGACATTCTATGGCTACACCTTC. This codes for CASSLRTFYGYTF.

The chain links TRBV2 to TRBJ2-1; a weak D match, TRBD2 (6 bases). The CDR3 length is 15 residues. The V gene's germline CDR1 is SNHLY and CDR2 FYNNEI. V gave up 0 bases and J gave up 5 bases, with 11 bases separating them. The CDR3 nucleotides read TGTGCCAGCAGTGAAGCTCGTCTAGCGAACAATGAGCAGTTCTTC. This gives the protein CASSEARLANNEQFF.

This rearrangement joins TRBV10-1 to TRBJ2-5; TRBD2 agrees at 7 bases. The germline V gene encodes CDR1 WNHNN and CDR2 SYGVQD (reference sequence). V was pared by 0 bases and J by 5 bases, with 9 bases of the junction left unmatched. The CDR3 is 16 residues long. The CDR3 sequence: CASSESGGEGKETQYF. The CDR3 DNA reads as TGCGCCAGCAGTGAGTCTGGCGGGGAGGGTAAGGAGACCCAGTACTTC.

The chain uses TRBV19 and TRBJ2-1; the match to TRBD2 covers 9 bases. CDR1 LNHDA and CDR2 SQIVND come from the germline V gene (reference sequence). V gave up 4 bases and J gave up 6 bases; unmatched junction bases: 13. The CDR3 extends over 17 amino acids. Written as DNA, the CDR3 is TGTGCCAGTAGTACACCCTTTCAGCGGGGGGTTTCCAATGAGCAGTTCTTC. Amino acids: CASSTPFQRGVSNEQFF.

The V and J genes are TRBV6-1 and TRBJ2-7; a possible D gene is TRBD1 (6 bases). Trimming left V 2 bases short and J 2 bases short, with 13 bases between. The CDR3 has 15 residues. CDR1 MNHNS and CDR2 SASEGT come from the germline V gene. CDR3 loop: CASSETTGDPYEQYF. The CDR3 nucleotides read TGTGCCAGCAGTGAAACGACAGGTGACCCCTACGAGCAGTACTTC.

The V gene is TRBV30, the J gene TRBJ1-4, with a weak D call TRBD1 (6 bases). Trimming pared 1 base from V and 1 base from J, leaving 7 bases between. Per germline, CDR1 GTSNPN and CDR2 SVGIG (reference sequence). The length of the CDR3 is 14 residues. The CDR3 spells CAWSEGVTNEKLFF. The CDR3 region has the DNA TGTGCCTGGAGTGAGGGGGTAACTAATGAAAAACTGTTTTTT.

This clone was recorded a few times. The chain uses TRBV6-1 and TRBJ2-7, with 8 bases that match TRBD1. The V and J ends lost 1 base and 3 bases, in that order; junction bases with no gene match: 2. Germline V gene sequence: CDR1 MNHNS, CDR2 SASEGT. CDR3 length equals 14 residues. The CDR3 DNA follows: TGTGCCAGCAGTGAAGGGACAGGGTTCTACGAGCAGTACTTC. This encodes CASSEGTGFYEQYF.

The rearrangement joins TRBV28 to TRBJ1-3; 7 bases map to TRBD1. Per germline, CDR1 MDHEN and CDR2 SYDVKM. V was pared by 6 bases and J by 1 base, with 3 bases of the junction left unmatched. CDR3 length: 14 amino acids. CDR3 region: CASRQGTSGNTIYF. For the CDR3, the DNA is TGTGCCAGCAGACAGGGGACGTCTGGAAACACCATATATTTT.

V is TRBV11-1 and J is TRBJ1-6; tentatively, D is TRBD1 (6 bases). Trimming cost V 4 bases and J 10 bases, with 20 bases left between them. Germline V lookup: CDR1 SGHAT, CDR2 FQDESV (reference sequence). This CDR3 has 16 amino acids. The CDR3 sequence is CASSSTPGHSGSPLHF. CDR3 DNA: TGTGCCAGCAGCTCAACTCCGGGACACTCGGGATCACCCCTCCACTTT.

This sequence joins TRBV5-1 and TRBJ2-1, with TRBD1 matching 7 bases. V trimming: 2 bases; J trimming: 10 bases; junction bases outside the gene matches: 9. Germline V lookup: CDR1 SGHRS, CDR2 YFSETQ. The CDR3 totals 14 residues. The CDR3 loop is CASSLGQARVEQFF. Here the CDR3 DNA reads TGCGCCAGCAGCTTAGGACAGGCCAGAGTGGAGCAGTTCTTC.

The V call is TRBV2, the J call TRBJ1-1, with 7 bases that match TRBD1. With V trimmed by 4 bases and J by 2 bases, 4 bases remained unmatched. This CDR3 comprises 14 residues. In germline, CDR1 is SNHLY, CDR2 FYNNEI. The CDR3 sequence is CASSVGTANTEAFF. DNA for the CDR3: TGTGCCAGCAGTGTCGGGACAGCCAACACTGAAGCTTTCTTT.

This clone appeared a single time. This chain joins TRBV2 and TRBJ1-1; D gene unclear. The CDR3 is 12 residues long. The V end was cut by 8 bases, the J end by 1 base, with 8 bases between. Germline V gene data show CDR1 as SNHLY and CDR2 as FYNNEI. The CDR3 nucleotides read TGTGCCAGCGTCGGAGGGAACACTGAAGCTTTCTTT. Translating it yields CASVGGNTEAFF.

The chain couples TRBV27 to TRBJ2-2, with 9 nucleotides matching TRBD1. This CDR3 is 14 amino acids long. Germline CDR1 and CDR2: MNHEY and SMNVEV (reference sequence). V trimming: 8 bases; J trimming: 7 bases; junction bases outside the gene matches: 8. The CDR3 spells CASYPGQGIGELFF. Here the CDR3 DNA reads TGTGCCAGCTACCCGGGACAGGGAATCGGGGAGCTGTTTTTT.

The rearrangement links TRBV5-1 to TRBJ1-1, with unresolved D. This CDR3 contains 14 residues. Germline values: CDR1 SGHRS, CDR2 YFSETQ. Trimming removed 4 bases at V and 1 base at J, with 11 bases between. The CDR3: CASSPPRANTEAFF. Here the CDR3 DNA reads TGCGCCAGCAGCCCCCCGCGGGCGAACACTGAAGCTTTCTTT.

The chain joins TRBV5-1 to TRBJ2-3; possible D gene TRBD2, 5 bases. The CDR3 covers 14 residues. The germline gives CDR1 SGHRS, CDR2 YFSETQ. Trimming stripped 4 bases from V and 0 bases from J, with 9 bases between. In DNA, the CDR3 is TGCGCCAGCAGCAAGAGGGAAAGCACAGATACGCAGTATTTT. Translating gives CASSKRESTDTQYF.